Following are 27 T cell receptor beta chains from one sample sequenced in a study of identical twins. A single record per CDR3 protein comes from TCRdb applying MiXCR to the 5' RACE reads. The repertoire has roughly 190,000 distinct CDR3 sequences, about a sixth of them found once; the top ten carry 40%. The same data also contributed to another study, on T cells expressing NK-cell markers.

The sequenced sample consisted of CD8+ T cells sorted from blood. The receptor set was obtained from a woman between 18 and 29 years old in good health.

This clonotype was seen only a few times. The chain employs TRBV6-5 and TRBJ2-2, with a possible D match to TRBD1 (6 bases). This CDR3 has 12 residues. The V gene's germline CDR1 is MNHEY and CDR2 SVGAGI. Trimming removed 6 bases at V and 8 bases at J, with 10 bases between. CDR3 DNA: TGTGCCAGCAGGGGGGCCTGGGGGGAGCTGTTTTTT. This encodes CASRGAWGELFF.

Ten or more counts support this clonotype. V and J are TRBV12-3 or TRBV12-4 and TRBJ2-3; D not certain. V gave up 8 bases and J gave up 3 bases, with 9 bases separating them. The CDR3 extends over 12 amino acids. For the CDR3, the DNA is TGTGCCAGCGGTTACGGGACAGATACGCAGTATTTT. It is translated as CASGYGTDTQYF.

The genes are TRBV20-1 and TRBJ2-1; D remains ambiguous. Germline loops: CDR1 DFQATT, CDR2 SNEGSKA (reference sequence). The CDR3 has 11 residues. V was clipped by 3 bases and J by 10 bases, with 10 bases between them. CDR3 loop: CSARALGEQFF. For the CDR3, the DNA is TGCAGTGCTAGGGCCCTTGGGGAGCAGTTCTTC.

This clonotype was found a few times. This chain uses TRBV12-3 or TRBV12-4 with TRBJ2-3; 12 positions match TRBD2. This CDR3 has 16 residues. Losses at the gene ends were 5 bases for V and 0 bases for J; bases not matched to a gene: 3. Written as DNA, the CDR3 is TGTGCCAGCAGTCTCGGACTAGCGGGGAGCACAGATACGCAGTATTTT. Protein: CASSLGLAGSTDTQYF.

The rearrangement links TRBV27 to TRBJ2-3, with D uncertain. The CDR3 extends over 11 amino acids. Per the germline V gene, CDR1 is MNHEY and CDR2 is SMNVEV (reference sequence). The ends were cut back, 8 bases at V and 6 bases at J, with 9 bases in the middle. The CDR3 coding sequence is TGTGCCAGCGGTAACCTGGATACGCAGTATTTT. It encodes CASGNLDTQYF.

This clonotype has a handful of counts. The chain's CDR3 is CASSVGDTGFFYGYTF. CDR3 DNA: TGTGCCAGCAGCGTAGGGGACACAGGTTTTTTCTATGGCTACACCTTC. This rearrangement joins TRBV9 to TRBJ1-2; D may be TRBD1 (6 bases). The germline V gene has CDR1 SGDLS and CDR2 YYNGEE. CDR3 length equals 16 residues. V lost 0 bases and J 4 bases, leaving 16 bases between the germline ends.

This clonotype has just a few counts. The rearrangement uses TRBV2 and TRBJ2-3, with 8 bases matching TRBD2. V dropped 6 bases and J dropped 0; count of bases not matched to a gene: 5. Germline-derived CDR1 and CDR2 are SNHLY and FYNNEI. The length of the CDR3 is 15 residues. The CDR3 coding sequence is TGTGCCAGCAGGAGTGCTAGCGGGAGCACAGATACGCAGTATTTT. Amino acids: CASRSASGSTDTQYF.

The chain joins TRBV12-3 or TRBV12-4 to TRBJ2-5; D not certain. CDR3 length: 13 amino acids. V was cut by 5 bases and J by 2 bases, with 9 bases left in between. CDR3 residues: CASSPSIQETQYF. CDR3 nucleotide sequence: TGTGCCAGCAGTCCGTCAATACAAGAGACCCAGTACTTC.

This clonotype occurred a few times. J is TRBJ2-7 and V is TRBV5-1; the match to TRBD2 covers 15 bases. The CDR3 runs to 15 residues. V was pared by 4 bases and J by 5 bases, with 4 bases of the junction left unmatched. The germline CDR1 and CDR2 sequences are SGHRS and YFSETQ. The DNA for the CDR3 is TGCGCCAGCAGCCCGGGGACTAGCGGGAGGAACGAGCAGTACTTC. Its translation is CASSPGTSGRNEQYF.

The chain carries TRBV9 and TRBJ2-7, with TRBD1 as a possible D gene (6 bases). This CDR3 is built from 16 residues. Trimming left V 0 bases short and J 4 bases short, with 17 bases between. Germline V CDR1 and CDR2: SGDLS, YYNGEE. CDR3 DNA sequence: TGTGCCAGCAGCGTAGGGGAAACAGGGAAAGGGTACGAGCAGTACTTC. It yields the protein CASSVGETGKGYEQYF.

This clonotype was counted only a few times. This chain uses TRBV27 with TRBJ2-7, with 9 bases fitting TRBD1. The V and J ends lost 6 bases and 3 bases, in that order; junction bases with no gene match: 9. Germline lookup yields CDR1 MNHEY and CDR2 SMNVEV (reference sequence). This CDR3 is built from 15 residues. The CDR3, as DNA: TGTGCCAGCAGCCCTATGGGACAGGGCGGCTACGAGCAGTACTTC. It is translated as CASSPMGQGGYEQYF.

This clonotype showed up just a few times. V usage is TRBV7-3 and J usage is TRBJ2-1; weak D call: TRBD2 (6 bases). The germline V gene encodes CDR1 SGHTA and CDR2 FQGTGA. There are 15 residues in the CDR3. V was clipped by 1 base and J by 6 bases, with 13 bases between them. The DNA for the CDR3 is TGTGCCAGCAGCTTAAGCGGAGGGGTTCGCAATGAGCAGTTCTTC. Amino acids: CASSLSGGVRNEQFF.

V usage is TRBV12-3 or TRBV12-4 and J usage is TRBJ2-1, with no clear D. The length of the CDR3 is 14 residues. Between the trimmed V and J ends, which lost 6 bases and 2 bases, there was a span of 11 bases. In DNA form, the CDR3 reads TGTGCCAGCAGCCGACGTGGGGCCTACAATGAGCAGTTCTTC. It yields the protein CASSRRGAYNEQFF.

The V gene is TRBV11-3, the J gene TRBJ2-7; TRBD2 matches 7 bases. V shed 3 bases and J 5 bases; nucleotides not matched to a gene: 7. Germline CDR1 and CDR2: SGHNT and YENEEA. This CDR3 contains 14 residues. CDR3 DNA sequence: TGTGCCAGCAGCTTGAGATGGGGGAGGGACGAGCAGTACTTC. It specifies CASSLRWGRDEQYF.

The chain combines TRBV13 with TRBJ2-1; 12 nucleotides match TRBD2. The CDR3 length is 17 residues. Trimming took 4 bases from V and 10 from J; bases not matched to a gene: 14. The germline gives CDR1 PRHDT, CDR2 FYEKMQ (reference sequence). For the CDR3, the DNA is TGTGCCAGCAGCTCCCCTCTAGCGGGAGGGCCGATTGGGGAGCAGTTCTTC. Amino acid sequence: CASSSPLAGGPIGEQFF.

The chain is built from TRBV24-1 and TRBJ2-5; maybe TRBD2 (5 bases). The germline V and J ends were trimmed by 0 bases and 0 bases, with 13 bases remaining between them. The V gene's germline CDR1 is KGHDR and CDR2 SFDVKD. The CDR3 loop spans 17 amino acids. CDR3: CATSDLTLQEDQETQYF. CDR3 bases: TGTGCCACCAGTGATTTGACGTTGCAGGAGGACCAAGAGACCCAGTACTTC.

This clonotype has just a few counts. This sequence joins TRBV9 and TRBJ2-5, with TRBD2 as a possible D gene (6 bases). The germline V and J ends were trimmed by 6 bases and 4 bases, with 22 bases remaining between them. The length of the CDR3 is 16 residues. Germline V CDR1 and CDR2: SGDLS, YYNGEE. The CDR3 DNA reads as TGTGCCAGCACCTCAAGCTCGGGAGTAATGGGAGAGACCCAGTACTTC. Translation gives CASTSSSGVMGETQYF.

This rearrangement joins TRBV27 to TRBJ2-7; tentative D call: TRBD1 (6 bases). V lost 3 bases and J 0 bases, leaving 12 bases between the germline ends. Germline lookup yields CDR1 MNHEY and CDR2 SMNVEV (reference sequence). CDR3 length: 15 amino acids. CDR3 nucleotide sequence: TGTGCCAGCAGTTTCGGGCAGGGGAGCTCCTACGAGCAGTACTTC. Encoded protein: CASSFGQGSSYEQYF.

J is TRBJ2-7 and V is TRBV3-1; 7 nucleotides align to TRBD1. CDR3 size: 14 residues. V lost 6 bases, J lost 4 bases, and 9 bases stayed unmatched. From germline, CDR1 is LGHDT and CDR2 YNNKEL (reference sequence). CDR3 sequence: CASRRTGTEYEQYF. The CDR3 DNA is TGTGCCAGCAGGCGAACCGGGACAGAGTACGAGCAGTACTTC.

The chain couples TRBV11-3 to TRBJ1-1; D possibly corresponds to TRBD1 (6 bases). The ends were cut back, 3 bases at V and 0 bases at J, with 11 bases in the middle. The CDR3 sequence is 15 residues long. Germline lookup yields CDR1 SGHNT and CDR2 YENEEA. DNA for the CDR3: TGTGCCAGCAGCTTCGTCAGGGGAATGAACACTGAAGCTTTCTTT. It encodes CASSFVRGMNTEAFF.

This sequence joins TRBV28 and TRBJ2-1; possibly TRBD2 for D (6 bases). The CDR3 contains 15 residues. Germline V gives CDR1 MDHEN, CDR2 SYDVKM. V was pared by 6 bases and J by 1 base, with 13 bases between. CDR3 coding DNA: TGTGCCAGCAGCACCGGGACTTGGTCCTACAATGAGCAGTTCTTC. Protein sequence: CASSTGTWSYNEQFF.

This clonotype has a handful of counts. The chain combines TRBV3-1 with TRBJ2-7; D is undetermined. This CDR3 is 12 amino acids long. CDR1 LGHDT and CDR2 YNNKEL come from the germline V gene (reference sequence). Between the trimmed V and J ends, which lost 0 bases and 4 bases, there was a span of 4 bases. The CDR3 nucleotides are TGTGCCAGCAGCCAAGATAGGTACGAGCAGTACTTC. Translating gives CASSQDRYEQYF.

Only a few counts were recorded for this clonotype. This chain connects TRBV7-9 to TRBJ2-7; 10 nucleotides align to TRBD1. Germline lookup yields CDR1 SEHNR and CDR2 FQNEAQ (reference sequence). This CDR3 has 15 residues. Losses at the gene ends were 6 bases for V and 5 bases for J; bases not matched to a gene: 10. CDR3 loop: CASRAPGQGFNEQYF. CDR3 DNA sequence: TGTGCCAGCAGGGCCCCGGGACAGGGGTTCAACGAGCAGTACTTC. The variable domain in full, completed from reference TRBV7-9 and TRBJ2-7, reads DTGVSQNPRHKITKRGQNVTFRCDPISEHNRLYWYRQTLGQGPEFLTYFQNEAQLEKSRLLSDRFSAERPKGSFSTLEIQRTEQGDSAMYLCASRAPGQGFNEQYFGPGTRLTVT.

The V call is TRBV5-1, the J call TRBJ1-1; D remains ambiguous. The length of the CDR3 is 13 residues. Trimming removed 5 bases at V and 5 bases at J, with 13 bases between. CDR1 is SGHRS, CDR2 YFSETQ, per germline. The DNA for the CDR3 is TGCGCCAGCAGGGACGGTGGGATGACTGAAGCTTTCTTT. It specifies CASRDGGMTEAFF. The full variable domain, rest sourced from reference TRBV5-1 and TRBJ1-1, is KAGVTQTPRYLIKTRGQQVTLSCSPISGHRSVSWYQQTPGQGLQFLFEYFSETQRNKGNFPGRFSGRQFSNSRSEMNVSTLELGDSALYLCASRDGGMTEAFFGQGTRLTVV.

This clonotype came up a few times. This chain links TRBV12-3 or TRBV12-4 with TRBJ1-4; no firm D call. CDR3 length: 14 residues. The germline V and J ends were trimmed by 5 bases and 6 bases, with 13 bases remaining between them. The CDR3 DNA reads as TGTGCCAGCAGTGCCCCACCTAGAGATGAAAAACTGTTTTTT. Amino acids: CASSAPPRDEKLFF.

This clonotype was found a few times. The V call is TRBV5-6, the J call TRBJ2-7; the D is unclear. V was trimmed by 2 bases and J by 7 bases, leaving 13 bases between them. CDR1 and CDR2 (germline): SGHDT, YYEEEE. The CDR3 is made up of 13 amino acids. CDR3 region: CASSFRTSGEQYF. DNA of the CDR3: TGTGCCAGCAGCTTCCGTACTTCTGGAGAGCAGTACTTC. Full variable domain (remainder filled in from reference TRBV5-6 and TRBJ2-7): DAGVTQSPTHLIKTRGQQVTLRCSPKSGHDTVSWYQQALGQGPQFIFQYYEEEERQRGNFPDRFSGHQFPNYSSELNVNALLLGDSALYLCASSFRTSGEQYFGPGTRLTVT.

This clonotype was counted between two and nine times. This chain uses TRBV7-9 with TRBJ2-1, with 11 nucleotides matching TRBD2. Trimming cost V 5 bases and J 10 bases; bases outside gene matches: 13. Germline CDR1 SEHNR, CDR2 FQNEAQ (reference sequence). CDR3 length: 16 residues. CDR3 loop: CASSPPTSGDLGEQFF. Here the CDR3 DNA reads TGTGCCAGCAGCCCTCCGACTAGCGGGGATCTAGGCGAGCAGTTCTTC.